The clone carrying this T cell receptor beta chain was detected a few times. Its cognate antigen is unknown. Germline assignment: CDR1 SGHTA and CDR2 FQGTGA. J lost 0 bases, V lost 4 bases, and 8 bases had no gene match. This CDR3 is built from 16 residues. The data were taken from a study of T-cell reconstitution after alpha-beta-depleted transplantation in children. Study results and limitations: By about two months after transplant, alpha-beta T cells reportedly arose from several hundred graft clones that had expanded. At the one-year point after transplant, T-cell counts and TCRbeta diversity were found to come mostly from T cells that had been newly produced.

A library of TCRbeta sequences, prepared with unique molecular identifiers, was generated. Using its own MiXCR run on the PCR reads, TCRdb lists one record per CDR3 protein. Counted here are 300,000 to 350,000 distinct CDR3 sequences, 20% to 30% occurring once; the ten biggest clones make up approximately 11%. The clonotype comes from a male patient between 10 and 17 years old who had a stem cell transplant for acute lymphoblastic leukemia, so the T cells may come from the graft donor. The material sequenced was PBMCs, mostly from graft donor cells, taken 180 days after TCRalphabeta/CD19-depleted stem cell transplant. The J gene is TRBJ2-5, the V gene TRBV7-3, with TRBD2 matching 7 bases. The CDR3 nucleotides read TGTGCCAGCAGCTCAGGCCTAGCGGAGTACCAAGAGACCCAGTACTTC. It specifies CASSSGLAEYQETQYF.